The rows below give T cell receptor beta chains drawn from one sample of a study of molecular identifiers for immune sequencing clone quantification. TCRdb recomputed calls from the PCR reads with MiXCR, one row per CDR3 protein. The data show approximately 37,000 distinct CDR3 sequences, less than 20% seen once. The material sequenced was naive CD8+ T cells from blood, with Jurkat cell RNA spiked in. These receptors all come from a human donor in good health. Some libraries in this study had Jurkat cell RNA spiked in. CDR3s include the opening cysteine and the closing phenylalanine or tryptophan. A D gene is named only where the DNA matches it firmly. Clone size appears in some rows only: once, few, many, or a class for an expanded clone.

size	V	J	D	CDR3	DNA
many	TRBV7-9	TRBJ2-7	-	CASSSTGFVYEQYF	TGTGCCAGCAGCTCCACAGGGTTCGTCTACGAGCAGTACTTC
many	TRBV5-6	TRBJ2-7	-	CASSLGDISYEQYF	TGTGCCAGCAGCTTGGGGGACATCAGCTACGAGCAGTACTTC
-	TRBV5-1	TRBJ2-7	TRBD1	CASSPDRGPSYEQYF	TGCGCCAGCAGCCCAGACAGGGGGCCAAGCTACGAGCAGTACTTC
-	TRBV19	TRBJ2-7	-	CASSIGQGLSYEQCF	TGTGCCAGTAGTATAGGGCAGGGCCTCTCCTACGAGCAGTGCTTC
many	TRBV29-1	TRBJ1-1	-	CSVGWPLTDRTMNTEAFF	TGCAGCGTTGGATGGCCGTTGACAGACAGGACCATGAACACTGAAGCTTTCTTT
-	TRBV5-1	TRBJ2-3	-	CASSFQERATTDTQYF	TGCGCCAGCAGCTTTCAGGAGCGGGCAACCACAGATACGCAGTATTTT
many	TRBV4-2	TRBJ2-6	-	CASSQEATPWGANVLTF	TGTGCCAGCAGCCAAGAGGCTACGCCTTGGGGGGCCAACGTCCTGACTTTC
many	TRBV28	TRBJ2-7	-	CASSSDRTRAYEQYF	TGTGCCAGCAGCTCTGACCGGACGAGGGCCTACGAGCAGTACTTC
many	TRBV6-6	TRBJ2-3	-	CASSYEWPPDTQYF	TGTGCCAGCAGTTACGAATGGCCCCCAGATACGCAGTATTTT
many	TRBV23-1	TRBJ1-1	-	CASSQSSKGDRPGLNTEAFF	TGCGCCAGCAGTCAATCAAGCAAAGGGGACCGGCCAGGGTTGAACACTGAAGCTTTCTTT
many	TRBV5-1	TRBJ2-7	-	CASSSSGPLGEQYF	TGCGCCAGCAGCTCGTCCGGGCCATTGGGCGAGCAGTACTTC
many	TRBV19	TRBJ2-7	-	CASSVTTGLTYEQYF	TGTGCCAGTAGCGTAACGACCGGGTTAACGTACGAGCAGTACTTC
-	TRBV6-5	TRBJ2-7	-	CASVRAGSYEQYF	TGTGCCAGCGTCCGGGCCGGCTCCTACGAGCAGTACTTC
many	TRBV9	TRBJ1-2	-	CASSVVIKRPAPYTF	TGTGCCAGCAGCGTAGTGATAAAGCGGCCAGCCCCCTACACCTTC